This TCR beta chain was documented in a study of cytomegalovirus exposure and HLA in healthy donors. Study in general: Researchers previously reported finding some 110 million unique TCR beta sequences from around 200 million T cells.

This clone was seen more than once but under ten times. CDR1 SGHNT and CDR2 YENEEA come from the germline V gene. The CDR3 is made up of 17 amino acids. Germline trimming cut 1 base from V and 7 bases from J; bases unmatched to any gene: 12. The PCR ran on 60 Vbeta and 13 Jbeta primers. Method: immunoSEQ multiplex PCR; TCRdb's copy keeps in-frame clones and lacks some. This table has around 170,000 clones, approximately 88% appearing once. The clonotype was recovered from a woman aged 50 to 65 in good health and CMV-seropositive. The chain has TRBV11-3 and TRBJ2-2; 7 positions match TRBD1. Sequenced material: PBMCs. CDR3 amino acids: CASSLASTGKSVGELFF. The CDR3 DNA is TGTGCCAGCAGCTTAGCGTCGACAGGGAAGAGCGTCGGGGAGCTGTTTTTT. Combining the CDR3 with reference TRBV11-3 and TRBJ2-2 gives the whole variable domain EAGVVQSPRYKIIEKKQPVAFWCNPISGHNTLYWYLQNLGQGPELLIRYENEEAVDDSQLPKDRFSAERLKGVDSTLKIQPAELGDSAVYLCASSLASTGKSVGELFFGEGSRLTVL.